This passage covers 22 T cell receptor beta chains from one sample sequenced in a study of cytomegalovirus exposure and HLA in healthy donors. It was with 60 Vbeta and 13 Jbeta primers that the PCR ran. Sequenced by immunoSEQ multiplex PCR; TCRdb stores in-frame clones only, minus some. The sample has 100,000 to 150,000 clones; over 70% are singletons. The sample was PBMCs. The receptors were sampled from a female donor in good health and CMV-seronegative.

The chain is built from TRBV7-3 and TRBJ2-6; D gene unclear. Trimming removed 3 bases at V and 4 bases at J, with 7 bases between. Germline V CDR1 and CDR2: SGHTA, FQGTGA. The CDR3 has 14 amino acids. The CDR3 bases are TGTGCCAGCAGCTTTTATTCCGGGGCCAACGTCCTGACTTTC. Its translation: CASSFYSGANVLTF.

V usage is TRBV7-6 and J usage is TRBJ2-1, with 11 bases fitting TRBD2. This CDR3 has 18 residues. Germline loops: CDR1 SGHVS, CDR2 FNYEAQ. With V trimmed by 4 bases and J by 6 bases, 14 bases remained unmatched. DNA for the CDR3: TGTGCCAGCAGCTCAGGACTAGCGGGTCGAACCGGGGGCAATGAGCAGTTCTTC. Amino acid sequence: CASSSGLAGRTGGNEQFF. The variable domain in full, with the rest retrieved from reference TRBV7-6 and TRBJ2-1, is GAGVSQSPRYKVTKRGQDVALRCDPISGHVSLYWYRQALGQGPEFLTYFNYEAQQDKSGLPNDRFSAERPEGSISTLTIQRTEQRDSAMYRCASSSGLAGRTGGNEQFFGPGTRLTVL.

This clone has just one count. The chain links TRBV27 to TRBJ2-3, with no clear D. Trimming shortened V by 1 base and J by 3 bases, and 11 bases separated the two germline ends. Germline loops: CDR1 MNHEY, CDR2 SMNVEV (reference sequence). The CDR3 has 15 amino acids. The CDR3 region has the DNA TGTGCCAGCAGTTTATACCGGTCTACTACAGATACGCAGTATTTT. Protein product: CASSLYRSTTDTQYF.

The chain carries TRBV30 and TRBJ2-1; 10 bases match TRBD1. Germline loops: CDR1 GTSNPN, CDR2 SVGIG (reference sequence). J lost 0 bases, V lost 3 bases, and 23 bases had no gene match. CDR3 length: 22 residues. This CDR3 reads CAWRGQGKKELAVISSYNEQFF. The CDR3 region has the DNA TGTGCCTGGAGGGGACAGGGGAAGAAGGAACTAGCGGTTATTAGCTCCTACAATGAGCAGTTCTTC.

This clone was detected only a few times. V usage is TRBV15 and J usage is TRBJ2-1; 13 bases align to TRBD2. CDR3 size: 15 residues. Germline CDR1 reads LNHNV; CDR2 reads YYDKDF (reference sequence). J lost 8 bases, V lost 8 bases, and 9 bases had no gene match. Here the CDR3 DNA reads TGTGCCACCGTCCCCGGACTAGCGGGAGAGGATGAGCAGTTCTTC. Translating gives CATVPGLAGEDEQFF.

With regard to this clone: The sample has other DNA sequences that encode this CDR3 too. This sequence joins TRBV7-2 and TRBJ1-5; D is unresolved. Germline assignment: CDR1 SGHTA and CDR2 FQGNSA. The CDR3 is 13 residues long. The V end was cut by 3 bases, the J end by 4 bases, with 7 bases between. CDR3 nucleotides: TGTGCCAGCAGCTTGGGGAGGAATCAGCCCCAGCATTTT. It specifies CASSLGRNQPQHF.

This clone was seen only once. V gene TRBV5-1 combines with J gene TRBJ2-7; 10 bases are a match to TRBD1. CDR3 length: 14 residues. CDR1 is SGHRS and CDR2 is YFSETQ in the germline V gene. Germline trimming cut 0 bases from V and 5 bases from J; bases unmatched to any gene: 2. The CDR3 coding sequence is TGCGCCAGCAGCTTGGCTGGGACAGGGGACGAGCAGTACTTC. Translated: CASSLAGTGDEQYF.

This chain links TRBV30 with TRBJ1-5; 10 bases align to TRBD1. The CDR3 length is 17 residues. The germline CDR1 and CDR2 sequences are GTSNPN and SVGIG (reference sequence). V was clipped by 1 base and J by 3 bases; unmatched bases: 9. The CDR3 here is CAWSARRDRGSNQPQHF. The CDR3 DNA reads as TGTGCCTGGAGTGCACGCCGGGACAGGGGTTCCAATCAGCCCCAGCATTTT.

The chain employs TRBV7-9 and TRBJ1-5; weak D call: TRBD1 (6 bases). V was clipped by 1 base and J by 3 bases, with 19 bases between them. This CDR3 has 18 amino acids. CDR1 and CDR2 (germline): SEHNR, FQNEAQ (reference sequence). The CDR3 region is CASSLGTGTRIINQPQHF. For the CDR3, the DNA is TGTGCCAGCAGCTTAGGTACAGGGACCCGAATAATCAATCAGCCCCAGCATTTT.

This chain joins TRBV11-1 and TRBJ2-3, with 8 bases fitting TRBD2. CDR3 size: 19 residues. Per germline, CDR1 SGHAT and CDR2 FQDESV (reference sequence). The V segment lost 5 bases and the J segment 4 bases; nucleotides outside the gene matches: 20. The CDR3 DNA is TGTGCCAGCAGCCCACCGGGACTAGTCTCATTAGCAGTACCAGATACGCAGTATTTT. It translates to CASSPPGLVSLAVPDTQYF.

CDR3 loop: CASSAPGGYTF. For the CDR3, the DNA is TGTGCCAGCAGCGCCCCGGGAGGCTACACCTTC. The chain links TRBV9 to TRBJ1-2; unclear D gene. The V gene's germline CDR1 is SGDLS and CDR2 YYNGEE. The CDR3 spans 11 residues. Trimming took off 3 bases at V and 8 bases at J, with 8 bases between the two ends.

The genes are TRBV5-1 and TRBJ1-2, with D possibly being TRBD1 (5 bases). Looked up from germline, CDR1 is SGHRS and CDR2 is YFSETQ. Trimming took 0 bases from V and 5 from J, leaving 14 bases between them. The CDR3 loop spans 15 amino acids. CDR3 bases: TGCGCCAGCAGCTTGGCTGCAGGGAATGGATATGGCTACACCTTC. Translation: CASSLAAGNGYGYTF.

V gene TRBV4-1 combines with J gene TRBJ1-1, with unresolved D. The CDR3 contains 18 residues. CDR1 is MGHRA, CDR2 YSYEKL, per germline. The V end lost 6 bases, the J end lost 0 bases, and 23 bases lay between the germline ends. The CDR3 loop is CASRDLGRALRMNTEAFF. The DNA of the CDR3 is TGCGCCAGCAGGGACCTAGGGAGGGCGCTCCGCATGAACACTGAAGCTTTCTTT.

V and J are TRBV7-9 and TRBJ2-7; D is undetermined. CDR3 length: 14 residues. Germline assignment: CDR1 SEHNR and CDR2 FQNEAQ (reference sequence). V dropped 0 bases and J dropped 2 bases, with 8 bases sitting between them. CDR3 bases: TGTGCCAGCAGCTTAGCAGGCGGAGCCTACGAGCAGTACTTC. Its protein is CASSLAGGAYEQYF. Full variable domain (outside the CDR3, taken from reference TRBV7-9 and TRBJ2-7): DTGVSQNPRHKITKRGQNVTFRCDPISEHNRLYWYRQTLGQGPEFLTYFQNEAQLEKSRLLSDRFSAERPKGSFSTLEIQRTEQGDSAMYLCASSLAGGAYEQYFGPGTRLTVT.

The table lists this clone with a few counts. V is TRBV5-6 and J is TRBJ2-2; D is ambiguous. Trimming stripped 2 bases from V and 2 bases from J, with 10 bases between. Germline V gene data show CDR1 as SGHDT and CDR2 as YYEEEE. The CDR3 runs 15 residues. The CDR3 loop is CASSFLQLNTGELFF. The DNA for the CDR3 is TGTGCCAGCAGCTTCCTACAGCTCAACACCGGGGAGCTGTTTTTT.

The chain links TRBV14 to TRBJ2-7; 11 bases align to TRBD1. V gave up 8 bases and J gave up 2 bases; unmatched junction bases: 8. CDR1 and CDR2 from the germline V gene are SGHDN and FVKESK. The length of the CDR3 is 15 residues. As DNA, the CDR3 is TGTGCCAGCTCGACCGGGACAGGGGGTCCCTACGAGCAGTACTTC. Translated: CASSTGTGGPYEQYF.

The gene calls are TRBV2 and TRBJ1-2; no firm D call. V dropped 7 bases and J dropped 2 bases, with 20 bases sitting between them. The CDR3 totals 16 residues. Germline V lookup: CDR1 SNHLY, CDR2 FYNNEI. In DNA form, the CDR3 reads TGTGCCAGCAATGATTTGCAGGATCCGGGGAACTATGGCTACACCTTC. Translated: CASNDLQDPGNYGYTF.

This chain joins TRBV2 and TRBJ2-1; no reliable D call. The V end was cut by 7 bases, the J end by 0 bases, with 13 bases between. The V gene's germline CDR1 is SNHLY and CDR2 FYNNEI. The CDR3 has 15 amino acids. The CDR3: CASTPPRASYNEQFF. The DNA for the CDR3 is TGTGCCAGCACCCCCCCCCGCGCCTCCTACAATGAGCAGTTCTTC.

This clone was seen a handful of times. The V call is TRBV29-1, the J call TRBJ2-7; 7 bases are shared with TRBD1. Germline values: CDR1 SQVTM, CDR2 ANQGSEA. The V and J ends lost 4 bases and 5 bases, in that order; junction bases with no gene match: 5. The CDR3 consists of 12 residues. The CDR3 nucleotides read TGCAGCGTTGTCAGGGGGTCCAACGAGCAGTACTTC. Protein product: CSVVRGSNEQYF.

The CDR3 DNA is TGTGCCAGCAGCTTTCGGGAAAATGAGCAGTTCTTC. This translates into CASSFRENEQFF. The chain carries TRBV7-9 and TRBJ2-1; tentatively, D is TRBD2 (5 bases). CDR1 is SEHNR, CDR2 FQNEAQ, per germline (reference sequence). The CDR3 loop spans 12 amino acids. Trimming took off 3 bases at V and 7 bases at J, with 7 bases between the two ends.

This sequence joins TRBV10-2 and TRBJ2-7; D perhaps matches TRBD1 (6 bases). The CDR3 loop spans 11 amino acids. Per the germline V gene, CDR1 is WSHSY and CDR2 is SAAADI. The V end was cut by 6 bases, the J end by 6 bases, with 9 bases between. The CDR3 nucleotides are TGCGCCAGCAGACAGGGCCCCGAGCAGTACTTC. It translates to CASRQGPEQYF.

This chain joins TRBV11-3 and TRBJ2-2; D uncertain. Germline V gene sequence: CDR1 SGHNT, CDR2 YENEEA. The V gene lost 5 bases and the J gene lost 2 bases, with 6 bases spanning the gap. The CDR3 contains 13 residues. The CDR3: CASSRINTGELFF. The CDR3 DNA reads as TGTGCCAGCAGCCGTATCAACACCGGGGAGCTGTTTTTT.